One and the same sample provided the 6 T cell receptor beta chains below, sequenced in a study of identical twins' blood T cells (dated by TCRdb to about 2013). The receptor library was made with 5' RACE. The run used an Illumina Genome Analyzer IIx. TCRdb reworked the public reads: Q25 trimming with fastp, MiXCR clone assembly, productive beta chains retained. Under each unique CDR3 protein, matching rows form one entry showing the most common genes and DNA. The sample table contains 300,000 to 400,000 distinct CDR3 sequences; only one count was recorded for roughly 28% of them. Of the sample, about 6.1% falls within the top ten clones. Sequencing was performed on PBMCs. These TCRs come from a woman aged 18 to 49 in good health.

In this sample, this clonotype turned up a few times. The CDR3 DNA sequence: TGTGCCAGCAGTCCTACCCTCGGGGGCAAGGGAGCTTTCTTT. This codes for CASSPTLGGKGAFF. The V gene is TRBV28, the J gene TRBJ1-1, with D possibly being TRBD1 (6 bases). The CDR3 length is 14 residues. V was shortened by 5 bases and J by 10 bases, with 20 bases between the two germline ends. From germline, CDR1 is MDHEN and CDR2 SYDVKM.

This clonotype came up once. DNA for the CDR3: TGTGCCAGCAGACGACGCGGGACAGGCTTTTACGAGCAGTACTTC. It yields the protein CASRRRGTGFYEQYF. J is TRBJ2-7 and V is TRBV6-2 or TRBV6-3; 8 bases align to TRBD1. The CDR3 length is 15 residues. Germline CDR1 reads MNHEY; CDR2 reads SVGEGT. V lost 6 bases and J lost 4; bases outside the gene matches: 11.

This clonotype has more than one count but fewer than ten. CDR3 in DNA: TGTGCCAGCAGTTTACAGGGATACAATCAGCCCCAGCATTTT. Residues: CASSLQGYNQPQHF. The chain carries TRBV7-6 and TRBJ1-5, with D tentatively TRBD1 (6 bases). Germline-derived CDR1 and CDR2 are SGHVS and FNYEAQ. The V gene lost 6 bases and the J gene lost 3 bases, with 12 bases spanning the gap. There are 14 residues in the CDR3.

The table lists this clonotype with many counts. The chain carries TRBV20-1 and TRBJ2-1, with 9 nucleotides matching TRBD2. The CDR3 runs 14 residues. Germline V gene data show CDR1 as DFQATT and CDR2 as SNEGSKA (reference sequence). Trimming at V came to 3 bases and at J to 10 bases, leaving 10 bases not matched to a gene. In nucleotides, the CDR3 is TGCAGTGCTAGTACCGGGACTAGCCTTGTCGAGCAGTTCTTC. Translating it yields CSASTGTSLVEQFF.

This clonotype was recorded a few times. The rearrangement uses TRBV13 and TRBJ1-2, with a weak D call TRBD1 (5 bases). The germline V and J ends were trimmed by 6 bases and 4 bases, with 12 bases remaining between them. The CDR3 loop spans 13 amino acids. Germline V gives CDR1 PRHDT, CDR2 FYEKMQ (reference sequence). CDR3 sequence (DNA): TGTGCCAGCAGTTCCGGGACGGCCTATGGCTACACCTTC. Its protein is CASSSGTAYGYTF.

In its sample, this clonotype was seen a few times. The CDR3 coding sequence is TGTGCCAGCACTAACGAAGCAGGGGAGCTGTTTTTT. Translated: CASTNEAGELFF. The chain joins TRBV6-6 to TRBJ2-2, with D uncertain. V lost 7 bases, J lost 8 bases, and 11 bases lay in between. The CDR3 loop spans 12 amino acids. Germline loops: CDR1 MNHNY, CDR2 SVGAGI (reference sequence).